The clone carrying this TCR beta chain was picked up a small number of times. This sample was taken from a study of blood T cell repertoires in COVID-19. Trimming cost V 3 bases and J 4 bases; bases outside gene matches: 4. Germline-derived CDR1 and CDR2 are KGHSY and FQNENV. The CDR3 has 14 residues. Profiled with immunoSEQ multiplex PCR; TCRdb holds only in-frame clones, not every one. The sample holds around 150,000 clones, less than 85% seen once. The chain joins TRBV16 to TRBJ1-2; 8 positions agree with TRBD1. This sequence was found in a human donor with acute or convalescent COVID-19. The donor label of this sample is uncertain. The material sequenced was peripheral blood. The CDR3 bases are TGTGCCAGCAGCCAGGGACAGGCGGCCTATGGCTACACCTTC. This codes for CASSQGQAAYGYTF.